This T cell receptor (beta chain) was retrieved from a study of shared clonotypes between healthy human individuals. Study summary: Donors had three CD4 naive, three CD4 memory, two CD8 naive and one CD8 memory plate apiece.

Repertoires were generated with immunoSEQ multiplex PCR, while TCRdb's copy carries only in-frame clones and drops some. The profile shows approximately 620,000 clones, roughly 97% of them singletons. On this clone: Its antigen is currently unknown.

Study-wide findings and caveats: In general, naive subsets displayed greater estimated richness than memory subsets did.

This CDR3 spans 15 amino acids. After removal of 4 bases from V and 4 bases from J, the junction contained 5 bases not matched to a gene. Germline V lookup: CDR1 MNHEY, CDR2 SMNVEV (reference sequence). Sample: naive CD4+ T cells sorted from blood. As for subset: CD45RA+ positively selected. The rearrangement joins TRBV27 to TRBJ2-1, with 9 positions matching TRBD2. The receptor was derived from a woman under 40 in good health. The CDR3 DNA sequence: TGTGCCAGCAGTTATGCGGGAGGGCCTTACAATGAGCAGTTCTTC. This codes for CASSYAGGPYNEQFF.